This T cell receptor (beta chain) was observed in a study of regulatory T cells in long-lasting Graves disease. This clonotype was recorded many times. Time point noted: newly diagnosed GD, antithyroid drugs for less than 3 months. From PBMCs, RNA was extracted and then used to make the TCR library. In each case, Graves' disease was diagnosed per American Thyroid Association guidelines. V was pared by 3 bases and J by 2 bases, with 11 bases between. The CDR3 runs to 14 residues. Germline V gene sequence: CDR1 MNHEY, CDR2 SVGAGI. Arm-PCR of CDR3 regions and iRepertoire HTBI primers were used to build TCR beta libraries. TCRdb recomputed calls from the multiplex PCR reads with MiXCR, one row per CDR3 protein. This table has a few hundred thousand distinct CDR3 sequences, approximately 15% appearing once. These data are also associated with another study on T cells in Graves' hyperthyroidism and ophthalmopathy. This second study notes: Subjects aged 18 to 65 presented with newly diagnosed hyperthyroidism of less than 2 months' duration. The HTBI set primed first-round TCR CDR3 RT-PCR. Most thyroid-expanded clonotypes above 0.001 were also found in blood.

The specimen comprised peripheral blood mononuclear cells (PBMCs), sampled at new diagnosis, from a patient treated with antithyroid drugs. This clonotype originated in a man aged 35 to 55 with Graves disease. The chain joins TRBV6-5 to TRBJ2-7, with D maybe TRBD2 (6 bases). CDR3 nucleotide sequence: TGTGCCAGCAGTTATGCGGGACCGGCCTACGAGCAGTACTTC. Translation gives CASSYAGPAYEQYF.